The entry that follows covers one TCR beta chain sequence. The data are from a study of shared T cell receptors in the human thymus. Sequencing used immunoSEQ multiplex PCR; TCRdb keeps in-frame clones, though not all of them. The table has 600,000 to 900,000 clones, over 75% seen once; the top ten hold around 0.0099%. Germline CDR1 reads MDHEN; CDR2 reads SYDVKM. The CDR3 totals 19 residues. The V gene lost 5 bases and the J gene lost 0 bases, with 25 bases spanning the gap. These data also featured in a second study, about human thymus T cells. As that study records: Among the donors, all were healthy Finnish infants having corrective surgery for congenital heart defects. In corrective heart surgery, resections were taken, and these provided the thymus tissue. Across thymic and blood repertoires, the usage of V and J genes appeared to be biased. As related research reported, thymic repertoires overlapped highly among unrelated individuals.

This receptor was obtained from a girl less than two years old with a congenital heart defect. The sequenced material came from thymocytes. The genes are TRBV28 and TRBJ1-2; maybe TRBD1 (6 bases). CDR3 sequence (DNA): TGTGCCAGCAGTCCCTGCGTCCCCTGGCCAGGGGATACTAACTATGGCTACACCTTC. Translated: CASSPCVPWPGDTNYGYTF.